This T cell receptor beta chain appears in the sequencing data of a study of shared clonotypes between healthy human individuals. Study-wide results and limits: Clonotypes not shared had lower generation probabilities than those common to all four donors.

The CDR3 spans 14 residues. Trimming removed 2 bases from V and 2 bases from J, with 10 bases in between. The germline CDR1 and CDR2 sequences are MNHEY and SMNVEV (reference sequence). Regarding this clone: The antigen remains unidentified.

Each subset's genomic DNA was split evenly across several immunoSEQ plates. Clones were sequenced by immunoSEQ multiplex PCR, and TCRdb holds only the in-frame ones, with some missing. Here the sample spans around 700,000 clones, 60% to 80% being singletons. This TCR came from a woman aged 25 to 39 in good health. V gene TRBV27 combines with J gene TRBJ2-7; a possible D gene is TRBD1 (5 bases). The sample consisted of memory CD4+ T cells sorted from blood. As to subset: CD45RA-negative fraction. CDR3 DNA: TGTGCCAGCAGTTTAAACAGGCTGCCCTACGAGCAGTACTTC. Protein sequence: CASSLNRLPYEQYF.